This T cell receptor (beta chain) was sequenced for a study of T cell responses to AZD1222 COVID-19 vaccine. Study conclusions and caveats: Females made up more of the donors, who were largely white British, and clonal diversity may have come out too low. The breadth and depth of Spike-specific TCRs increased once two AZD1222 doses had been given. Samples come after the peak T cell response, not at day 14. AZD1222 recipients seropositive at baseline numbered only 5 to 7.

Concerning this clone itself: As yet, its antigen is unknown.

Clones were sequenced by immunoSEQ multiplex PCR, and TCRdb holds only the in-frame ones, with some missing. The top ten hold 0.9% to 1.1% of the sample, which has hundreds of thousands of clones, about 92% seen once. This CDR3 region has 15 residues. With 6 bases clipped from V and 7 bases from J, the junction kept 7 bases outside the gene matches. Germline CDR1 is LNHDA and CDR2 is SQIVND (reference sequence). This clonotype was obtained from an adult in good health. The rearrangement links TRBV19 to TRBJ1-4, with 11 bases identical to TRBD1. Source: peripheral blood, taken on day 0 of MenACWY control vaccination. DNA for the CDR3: TGTGCCAGTAGATGGACAGGGGGCGCTTTTGAAAAACTGTTTTTT. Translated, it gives CASRWTGGAFEKLFF. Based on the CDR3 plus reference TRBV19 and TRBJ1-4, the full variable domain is DGGITQSPKYLFRKEGQNVTLSCEQNLNHDAMYWYRQDPGQGLRLIYYSQIVNDFQKGDIAEGYSVSREKKESFPLTVTSAQKNPTAFYLCASRWTGGAFEKLFFGSGTQLSVL.